A single sample is the source of the 19 T cell receptor beta chains below, sequenced in a study of patients and donors after allogeneic stem cell transplantation. In TCRdb, the RT-PCR reads were re-called with MiXCR into one record per CDR3 protein. In the table there are 30,000 to 40,000 distinct CDR3 sequences, roughly a third of which are singletons. Source material: blood, either unsorted or a sorted T cell fraction (not recorded which). Receptor source: a human donor who was either an allogeneic HSCT recipient or a stem cell or donor lymphocyte infusion donor (not recorded which). It is not recorded whose cells these are; they may come from a transplant donor.

The rearrangement joins TRBV7-2 to TRBJ2-2; 7 bases agree with TRBD1. The V and J ends lost 0 bases and 5 bases, in that order; junction bases with no gene match: 0. CDR1 and CDR2 (germline): SGHTA, FQGNSA. This CDR3 contains 14 residues. DNA of the CDR3: TGTGCCAGCAGCTTAGCGACAGGGACCGGGGAGCTGTTTTTT. Its protein is CASSLATGTGELFF.

The rearrangement uses TRBV4-1 and TRBJ1-2, with a possible D match to TRBD1 (5 bases). Trimming pared 0 bases from V and 2 bases from J, leaving 10 bases between. Germline lookup yields CDR1 MGHRA and CDR2 YSYEKL. The CDR3 loop spans 15 amino acids. The CDR3 coding sequence is TGCGCCAGCAGCCAAGATCGACAGATGAACTATGGCTACACCTTC. Translation gives CASSQDRQMNYGYTF.

The rearrangement links TRBV5-1 to TRBJ1-6; D might be TRBD1 (5 bases). Germline loops: CDR1 SGHRS, CDR2 YFSETQ. Trimming stripped 6 bases from V and 7 bases from J, with 11 bases between. The CDR3 runs to 13 residues. The CDR3 here is CASTLGPNSPLHF. The CDR3 DNA sequence: TGCGCCAGCACTTTGGGGCCCAATTCACCCCTCCACTTT.

For this clonotype: Relative to the germline gene, one junction end is altered; a read error may explain this. The chain links TRBV5-5 to TRBJ1-1; D is undetermined. CDR3 length: 14 residues. Germline-derived CDR1 and CDR2 are SGHKS and YYEKEE (reference sequence). CDR3 DNA sequence: TGTGCCAGCAGCGCCGGAGCAGGTGCCACTGTAGCTTTCTTT. Its translation: CASSAGAGATVAFF. Combining the CDR3 with reference TRBV5-5 and TRBJ1-1 gives the whole variable domain DAGVTQSPTHLIKTRGQQVTLRCSPISGHKSVSWYQQVLGQGPQFIFQYYEKEERGRGNFPDRFSARQFPNYSSELNVNALLLGDSALYLCASSAGAGATVAFFGQGTRLTVV.

This clonotype was recorded a few times. This chain links TRBV11-1 with TRBJ1-2, with D perhaps matching TRBD1 (5 bases). CDR3 length equals 14 residues. V was cut by 5 bases and J by 4 bases, with 14 bases left in between. Germline V gene data show CDR1 as SGHAT and CDR2 as FQDESV (reference sequence). The CDR3 DNA reads as TGTGCCAGCAGCCTCGACAGTTTTGGCTATGGCTACACCTTC. Translated: CASSLDSFGYGYTF.

The chain uses TRBV10-3 and TRBJ1-2; D is uncertain. The V and J ends lost 2 bases and 4 bases respectively, with 5 bases between them. This CDR3 has 12 amino acids. CDR1 is ENHRY and CDR2 is SYGVKD in the germline V gene. CDR3 bases: TGTGCCATCAGTGAGGGAGCCTATGGCTACACCTTC. Translation: CAISEGAYGYTF.

The chain joins TRBV20-1 to TRBJ2-3; D is ambiguous. The germline V gene has CDR1 DFQATT and CDR2 SNEGSKA (reference sequence). The CDR3 is 15 residues long. Trimming took 0 bases from V and 0 from J, leaving 10 bases between them. The CDR3 region is CSARDISASTDTQYF. Written as DNA, the CDR3 is TGCAGTGCTAGAGATATCAGTGCTAGCACAGATACGCAGTATTTT.

The chain uses TRBV12-3 or TRBV12-4 and TRBJ2-2, with D unclear. Between the trimmed V and J ends, which lost 3 bases and 4 bases, there was a span of 12 bases. CDR3 length equals 15 residues. Here the CDR3 DNA reads TGTGCCAGCAGTTTGGTCCCCCGTGGCACCGGGGAGCTGTTTTTT. It yields the protein CASSLVPRGTGELFF.

A single count supports this clonotype. This chain connects TRBV20-1 to TRBJ1-1; maybe TRBD1 (5 bases). The CDR3 length is 14 residues. Looked up from germline, CDR1 is DFQATT and CDR2 is SNEGSKA (reference sequence). V lost 1 base and J lost 4, with 13 bases in between. The CDR3: CSARVPGLVTEAFF. The CDR3 bases are TGCAGTGCTAGAGTACCAGGGTTGGTCACTGAAGCTTTCTTT.

A few counts support this clonotype. The chain has TRBV7-6 and TRBJ1-3; D call uncertain. The CDR3 length is 15 residues. V dropped 5 bases and J dropped 0 bases, with 11 bases sitting between them. The germline V gene has CDR1 SGHVS and CDR2 FNYEAQ. The CDR3 coding sequence is TGTGCCAGCAGCCCTCGGGTCCTCTCTGGAAACACCATATATTTT. Translated, it gives CASSPRVLSGNTIYF.

This clonotype was seen more than once but under ten times. The chain couples TRBV12-3 or TRBV12-4 to TRBJ1-1; no firm D call. V was clipped by 7 bases and J by 6 bases, with 18 bases between them. The CDR3 totals 14 residues. The CDR3 region is CASTLLTESAEAFF. The CDR3 bases are TGTGCCAGCACCCTACTCACAGAGTCCGCTGAAGCTTTCTTT.

This clonotype was found many times. V is TRBV5-6 and J is TRBJ1-4; D might be TRBD1 (5 bases). V lost 6 bases to trimming and J lost 7 bases, with 13 bases between them. CDR3 size: 13 residues. Germline V gives CDR1 SGHDT, CDR2 YYEEEE. The CDR3 DNA is TGTGCCAGCACCTTCCGAAGGGGTGAAAAACTGTTTTTT. Residues: CASTFRRGEKLFF.

This clonotype was seen more than once but under ten times. The V gene is TRBV5-4, the J gene TRBJ1-4; no firm D call. Trimming stripped 0 bases from V and 5 bases from J, with 11 bases between. The CDR3 runs 15 residues. The germline gives CDR1 SGHNT, CDR2 YYREEE (reference sequence). The CDR3 nucleotides are TGTGCCAGCAGCTTGGATCCGGGGAGGAATGAAAAACTGTTTTTT. Translation gives CASSLDPGRNEKLFF.

This clonotype was picked up a small number of times. This chain joins TRBV4-3 and TRBJ1-3; D uncertain. Germline CDR1 LGHNA, CDR2 YSLEER. The CDR3 spans 13 residues. V dropped 0 bases and J dropped 4 bases, with 4 bases sitting between them. This chain's CDR3 is CASSQDPGNTIYF. The CDR3 nucleotides are TGCGCCAGCAGCCAAGATCCGGGAAACACCATATATTTT.

This clonotype was seen a handful of times. The chain recombines TRBV6-5 with TRBJ1-2; possible D gene TRBD1, 6 bases. This CDR3 is 12 amino acids long. Trimming stripped 6 bases from V and 4 bases from J, with 9 bases between. The V gene's germline CDR1 is MNHEY and CDR2 SVGAGI. In DNA, the CDR3 is TGTGCCAGCAGAACGACAGGCTATGGCTACACCTTC. Residues: CASRTTGYGYTF.

This clonotype appeared a few times. Written as DNA, the CDR3 is TGTGCCAGCACCCTCGGACACGAAATCGGGGGCTACACCTTC. This gives the protein CASTLGHEIGGYTF. V usage is TRBV12-3 or TRBV12-4 and J usage is TRBJ1-2, with a possible D match to TRBD1 (5 bases). Between the trimmed V and J ends, which lost 7 bases and 8 bases, there was a span of 20 bases. The CDR3 loop spans 14 amino acids.

This rearrangement joins TRBV7-9 to TRBJ1-6; tentatively, D is TRBD1 (6 bases). Germline lookup yields CDR1 SEHNR and CDR2 FQNEAQ (reference sequence). Trimming stripped 3 bases from V and 5 bases from J, with 20 bases between. This CDR3 is 18 amino acids long. CDR3 region: CASSLLERGRGNNSPLHF. The CDR3 DNA reads TGTGCCAGCAGCTTGCTCGAAAGGGGCAGGGGAAATAATTCACCCCTCCACTTT.

This clonotype has more than one count but fewer than ten. The rearrangement links TRBV24-1 to TRBJ2-7; no firm D call. The CDR3 is made up of 18 amino acids. CDR1 and CDR2 (germline): KGHDR, SFDVKD. V dropped 3 bases and J dropped 0 bases, with 20 bases sitting between them. The chain's CDR3 is CATSDETSETASSYEQYV. Here the CDR3 DNA reads TGTGCCACCAGTGATGAAACCTCCGAGACGGCAAGCTCCTACGAGCAGTACGTC.

This clonotype was counted a few times. This chain links TRBV11-2 with TRBJ2-1, with TRBD2 matching 7 bases. Germline values: CDR1 SGHAT, CDR2 FQNNGV. The length of the CDR3 is 13 residues. With V trimmed by 8 bases and J by 4 bases, 5 bases remained unmatched. CDR3 sequence (DNA): TGTGCCAGCGGGCTAGCGGCTTACAATGAGCAGTTCTTC. Protein sequence: CASGLAAYNEQFF.